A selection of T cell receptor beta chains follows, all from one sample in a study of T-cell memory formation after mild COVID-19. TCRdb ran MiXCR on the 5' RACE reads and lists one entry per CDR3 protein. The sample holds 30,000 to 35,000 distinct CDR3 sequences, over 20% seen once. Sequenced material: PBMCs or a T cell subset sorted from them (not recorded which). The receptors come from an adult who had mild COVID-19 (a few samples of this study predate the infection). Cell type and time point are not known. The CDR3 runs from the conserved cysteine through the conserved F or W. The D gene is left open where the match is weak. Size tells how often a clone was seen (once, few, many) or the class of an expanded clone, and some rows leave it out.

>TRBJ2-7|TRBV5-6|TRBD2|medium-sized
TGTGCCAGCAGCTTGGGTGCAGTCCCTAGCGGGCAGTACTTC
CASSLGAVPSGQYF
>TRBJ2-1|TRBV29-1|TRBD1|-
TGCAGCGTTGAAGATGGTGGGACAGGGCCTGAGCAGTTCTTC
CSVEDGGTGPEQFF
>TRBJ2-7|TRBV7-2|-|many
TGTGCCAGCAGCTTAGCCCCTGCAGGGGTCAACTACGAGCAGTACTTC
CASSLAPAGVNYEQYF
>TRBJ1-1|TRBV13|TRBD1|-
TGTGCCAGCAGCTATGGACAGGGTGAGGCTTTCTTT
CASSYGQGEAFF
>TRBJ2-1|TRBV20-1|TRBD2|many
TGCAGTGCTAGACCCGGGAGGCTTAATGAGCAGTTCTTC
CSARPGRLNEQFF
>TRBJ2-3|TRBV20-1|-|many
TGCAGTGCTAGAGGGGTGCTGGGGGCCACAGATACGCAGTATTTT
CSARGVLGATDTQYF
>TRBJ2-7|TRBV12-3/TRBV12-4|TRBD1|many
TGTGCCAGCAGGGTGGACAGGTCCTACGAGCAGTACTTC
CASRVDRSYEQYF
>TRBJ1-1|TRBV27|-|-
TGTGCCAGCAGTTTAGGGCCCTTTATGAACACTGAAGCTTTCTTT
CASSLGPFMNTEAFF
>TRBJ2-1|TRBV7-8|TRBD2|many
TGTGCCAGCAGCTTATCTCAAGGACTAGCTGAGGGTGAGCAGTTCTTC
CASSLSQGLAEGEQFF
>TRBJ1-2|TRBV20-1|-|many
TGCAGTGCTAGAGCTGGGACCAGCGGTTATGGCTACACCTTC
CSARAGTSGYGYTF
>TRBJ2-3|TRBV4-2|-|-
TGTGCCAGCAGCCAATCCCCCGCGGGGTTGGTAGCAGATACGCAGTATTTT
CASSQSPAGLVADTQYF
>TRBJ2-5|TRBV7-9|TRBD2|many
TGTGCCAGCAGCTTAATCAGCGCGGGGGGCCAAGAGACCCAGTACTTC
CASSLISAGGQETQYF
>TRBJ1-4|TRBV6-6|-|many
TGTGCCAGCAGCCCCTGGAGTCTTCGGGATGGACTGTTTTTT
CASSPWSLRDGLFF
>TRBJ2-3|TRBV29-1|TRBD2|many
TGCAGCGTGGCGGGTAGCGGGGGGGCTGCGCAGTATTTT
CSVAGSGGAAQYF
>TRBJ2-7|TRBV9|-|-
TGTGCCAGCAGCGTAGCGAGGGGCGAGCAGTACTTC
CASSVARGEQYF
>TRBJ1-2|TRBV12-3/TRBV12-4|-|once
TGTGCCAGCAGTTCGTTACGGAGTGGCGGCTACACCTTC
CASSSLRSGGYTF
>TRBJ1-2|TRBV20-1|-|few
TGCAGTGCTGACCCCGGGGGATATGGCTACACCTTC
CSADPGGYGYTF
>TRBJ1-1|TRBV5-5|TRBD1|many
TGTGCCAGCAGCATCAGGGGGGGGTCACCCTTTTCTGAAGCTTTCTTT
CASSIRGGSPFSEAFF
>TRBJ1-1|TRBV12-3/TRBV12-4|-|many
TGTGCCAGCAGTTTGGGCGGACAGAAAGCTTTCTTT
CASSLGGQKAFF
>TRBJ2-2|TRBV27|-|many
TGTGCCAGCAAGGACAGCTCGAGGAGGGAGCTGTTTTTT
CASKDSSRRELFF
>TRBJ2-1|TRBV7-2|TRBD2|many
TGTGCCAGCAGCTTGGGGGTAGCGGGAGCGGGCAATGAGCAGTTCTTC
CASSLGVAGAGNEQFF
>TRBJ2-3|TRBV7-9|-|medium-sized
TGTGCCAGCAGCTTCTTTGTTACAACGCAGTATTTT
CASSFFVTTQYF
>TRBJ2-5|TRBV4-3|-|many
TGCGCCAGCAGCCAAGGCCAATCAGAGACCCAGTACTTC
CASSQGQSETQYF
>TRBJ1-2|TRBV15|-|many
TGTGCCACCAGCAGAGGGGCAGGAGGAGGTGTCTATGGCTACACCTTC
CATSRGAGGGVYGYTF
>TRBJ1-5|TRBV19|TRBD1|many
TGTGCCAGTAGTATTACAGGGGGTTCGGGCAATCAGCCCCAGCATTTT
CASSITGGSGNQPQHF
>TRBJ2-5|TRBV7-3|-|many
TGTGCCAGCAGCTTAAACAGGCAAGAGACCCAGTACTTC
CASSLNRQETQYF
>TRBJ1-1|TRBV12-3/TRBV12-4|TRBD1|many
TGTGCCAGCAGACTCTCAGGGGGGAGCACTGAAGCTTTCTTT
CASRLSGGSTEAFF
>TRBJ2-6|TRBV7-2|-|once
TGTGCCAGCAGCGCCCGACCGGTCCTGACTTTC
CASSARPVLTF
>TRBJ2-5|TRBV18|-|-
TGTGCCAGCTCACCACTAGGGACCCAGTACTTC
CASSPLGTQYF
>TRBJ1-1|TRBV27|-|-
TGTGCCAGCAGTTTAAGGGCGGGCAGAACTGAAGCTTTCTTT
CASSLRAGRTEAFF
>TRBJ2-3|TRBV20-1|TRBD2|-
TGCAGCCTAACAGCGGGAGTGGGCACAGATACGCAGTATTTT
CSLTAGVGTDTQYF
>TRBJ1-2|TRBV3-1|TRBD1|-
TGTGCCAGTGGACAGGTTGGGGACTATGGCTACACCTTC
CASGQVGDYGYTF
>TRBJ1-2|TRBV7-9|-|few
TGTGCCAGCAGCGGGCATGGCTACACCTTC
CASSGHGYTF
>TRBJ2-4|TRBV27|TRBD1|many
TGTGCCAGCAGATCCAGACAGGGTCTAAGCAAAAACATTCAGTACTTC
CASRSRQGLSKNIQYF
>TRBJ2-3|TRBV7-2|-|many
TGTGCCAGCTGCTCCCGGGACTTCACAGATACGCAGTATTTT
CASCSRDFTDTQYF
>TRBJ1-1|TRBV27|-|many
TGTGCCAGCAGTTTTGTGAGTTGGGACACTGAAGCTTTCTTT
CASSFVSWDTEAFF
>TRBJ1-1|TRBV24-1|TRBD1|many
TGTGCCACCAGGGGGACAGCAGCCTCTGAAGCTTTCTTT
CATRGTAASEAFF
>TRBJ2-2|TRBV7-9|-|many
TGTGCCAGCAGCCGGCGACTGGACACCGTAAGGCCGTCGGGCACCGGGGAGCTGTTTTTT
CASSRRLDTVRPSGTGELFF
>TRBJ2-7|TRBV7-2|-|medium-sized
TGTGCCAGCAGCCCTGTTGGGGGCGTAAGCTCCTACGAGCAGTACTTC
CASSPVGGVSSYEQYF
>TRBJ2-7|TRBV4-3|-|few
TGCGCCAGCAGCCCCCGGCGAGCGGCAACCTACGAGCAGTACTTC
CASSPRRAATYEQYF
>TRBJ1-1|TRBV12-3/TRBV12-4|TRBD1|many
TGTGCCAGCAGTTTACAGGGGGCGCACACTGAAGCTTTCTTT
CASSLQGAHTEAFF
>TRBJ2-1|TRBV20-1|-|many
TGCATCCCCCGGCGGGGTAATGAGCAGTTCTTC
CIPRRGNEQFF
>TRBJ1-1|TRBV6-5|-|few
TGTGCCAGCAGCACTCTCAGTCGAACTGAAGCTTTCTTT
CASSTLSRTEAFF
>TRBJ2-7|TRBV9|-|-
TGTGCCAGCAGCGTAGGCCAGGGCCCATACGAGCAGTACTTC
CASSVGQGPYEQYF
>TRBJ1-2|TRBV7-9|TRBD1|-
TGTGCCAGCAGCTTCTCCGGGGGACAGAACTATGGCTACACCTTC
CASSFSGGQNYGYTF
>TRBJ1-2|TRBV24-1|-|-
TGTGCCACCAGTGATTCAGGATTTGGCTACACCTTC
CATSDSGFGYTF
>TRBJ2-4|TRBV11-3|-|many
TGTGCCAGCAGCTTCAGTCTGGTCGAAAACATTCAGTACTTC
CASSFSLVENIQYF
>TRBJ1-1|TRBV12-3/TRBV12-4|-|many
TGTGCCAGCAGCCCCGTGGTAGCGTTCGCTGAAGCTTTCTTT
CASSPVVAFAEAFF
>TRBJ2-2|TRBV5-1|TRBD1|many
TGCGCCAGCAGCACCGGACAGGGGGTCACCGGGGAGCTGTTTTTT
CASSTGQGVTGELFF
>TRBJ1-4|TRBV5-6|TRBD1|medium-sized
TGTGCCAGCAGCAGACAGGGGACTGCTAATGAAAAACTGTTTTTT
CASSRQGTANEKLFF